The rows below give T cell receptor beta chains drawn from one sample of a study of blood T cell repertoires in COVID-19. Sequencing used immunoSEQ multiplex PCR; TCRdb keeps in-frame clones, though not all of them. This sample yields roughly 68,000 clones, of which approximately 85% are seen a single time; approximately 23% belongs to the top ten. Input material: peripheral blood. These receptors originate from a man aged 45 to 65 with acute or convalescent COVID-19. Both conserved end residues are trimmed from each CDR3.

V gene | CDR3 protein
TRBV11-2 | ASSPLGTGNEQY
TRBV10-3 | ATKEGNTGELF
TRBV5-6 | ASSLQTGTIYNEQF
TRBV2 | ASTVGAIGRLTRGGKGTQY
TRBV2 | ASNARDSKDGYT
TRBV4-2 | ASSQEAGGNTIY
TRBV19 | ATNDLPGRGKLF
TRBV10-1 | ASSVGPEVGEQY
TRBV4-1 | ASSQVSGLGKTTSYGYT
TRBV7-2 | ASSYTSGGTYNEQF
TRBV9 | ASSPGKNYGYT
TRBV25-1 | ASSGGGRTEAF
TRBV7-3 | ASSLTGFPGANVLT
TRBV4-1 | ASSQVYSFNEKLF
TRBV3-1/TRBV3-2 | ASSQDITGGTQY
TRBV11-2 | ASSLIGGENTGELF